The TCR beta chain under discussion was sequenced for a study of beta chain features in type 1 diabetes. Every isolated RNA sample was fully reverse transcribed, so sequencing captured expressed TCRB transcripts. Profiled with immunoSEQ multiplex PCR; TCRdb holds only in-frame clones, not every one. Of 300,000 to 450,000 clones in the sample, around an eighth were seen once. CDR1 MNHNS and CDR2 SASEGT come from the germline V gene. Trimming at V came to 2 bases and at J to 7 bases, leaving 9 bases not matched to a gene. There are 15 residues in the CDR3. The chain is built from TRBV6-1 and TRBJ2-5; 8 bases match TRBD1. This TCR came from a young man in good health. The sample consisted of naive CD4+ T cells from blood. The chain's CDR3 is CASSELDREAVTQYF. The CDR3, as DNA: TGTGCCAGCAGTGAATTGGACAGGGAGGCGGTGACCCAGTACTTC.